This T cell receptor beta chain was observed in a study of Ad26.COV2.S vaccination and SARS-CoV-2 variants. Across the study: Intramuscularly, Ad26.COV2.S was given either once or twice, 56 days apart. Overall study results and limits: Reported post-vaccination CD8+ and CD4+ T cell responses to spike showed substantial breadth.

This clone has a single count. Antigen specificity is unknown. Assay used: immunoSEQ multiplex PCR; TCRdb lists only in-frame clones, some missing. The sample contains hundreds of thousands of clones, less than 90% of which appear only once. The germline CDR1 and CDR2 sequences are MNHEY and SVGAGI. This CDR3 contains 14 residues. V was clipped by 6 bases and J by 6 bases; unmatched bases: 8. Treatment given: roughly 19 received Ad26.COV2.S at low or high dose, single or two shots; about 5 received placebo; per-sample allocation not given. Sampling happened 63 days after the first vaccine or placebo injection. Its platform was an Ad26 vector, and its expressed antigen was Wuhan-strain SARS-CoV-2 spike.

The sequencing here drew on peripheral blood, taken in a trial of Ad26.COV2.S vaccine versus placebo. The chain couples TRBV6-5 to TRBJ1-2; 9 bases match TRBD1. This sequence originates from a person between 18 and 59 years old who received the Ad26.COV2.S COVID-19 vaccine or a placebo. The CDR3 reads CASRRGTGSHGYTF. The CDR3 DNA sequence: TGTGCCAGCAGACGAGGGACAGGGAGTCATGGCTACACCTTC.